This TCR beta chain was profiled in a study of T cell responses to AZD1222 COVID-19 vaccine. This table comes from immunoSEQ multiplex PCR, and its TCRdb copy is limited to in-frame clones, with some not included. The sample lists around 80,000 clones; 70% to 90% were seen once. Comment on this clone: Its antigen is not identified.

Investigators merged groups given second doses at roughly 4 or roughly 12 weeks. Study-wide findings and caveats: Distributed over spike, vaccine-associated CD4 TCRs predominated at 160-218 and 743-854. Clonal diversity may have been underestimated in mostly white British donors. After two AZD1222 doses, spike-specific TCR breadth and depth rose versus day 0.

The clonotype originates from an adult who received the AZD1222 COVID-19 vaccine. The source material was peripheral blood, sampled 28 days after the second AZD1222 dose.

CDR3 DNA: TGTGCCAGCAGTTTACCAGGGGGAGGCTACACCTTC. Its protein is CASSLPGGGYTF. V usage is TRBV28 and J usage is TRBJ1-2; TRBD1 matches 7 bases. V dropped 2 bases and J dropped 8; count of bases not matched to a gene: 2. CDR3 length equals 12 residues. CDR1 is MDHEN and CDR2 is SYDVKM in the germline V gene.